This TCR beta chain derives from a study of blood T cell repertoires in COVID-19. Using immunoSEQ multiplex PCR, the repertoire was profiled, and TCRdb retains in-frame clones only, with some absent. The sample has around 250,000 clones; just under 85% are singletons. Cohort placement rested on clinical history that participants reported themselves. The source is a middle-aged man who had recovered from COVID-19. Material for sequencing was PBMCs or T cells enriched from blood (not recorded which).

Here the CDR3 DNA reads TGCAGCGTGCTACAGGGCCCCTACAATGAGCAGTTCTTC. Its translation: CSVLQGPYNEQFF. J is TRBJ2-1 and V is TRBV29-1, with TRBD1 as a possible D gene (6 bases). CDR3 length: 13 amino acids. In germline, CDR1 is SQVTM, CDR2 ANQGSEA. The germline V and J ends were trimmed by 6 bases and 2 bases, with 11 bases remaining between them.